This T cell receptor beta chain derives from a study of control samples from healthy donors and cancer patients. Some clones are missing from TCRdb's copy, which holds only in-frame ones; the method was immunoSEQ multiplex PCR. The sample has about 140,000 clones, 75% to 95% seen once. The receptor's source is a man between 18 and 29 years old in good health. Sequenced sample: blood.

The CDR3 loop reads CASTILEGYEQYF. In nucleotides, the CDR3 is TGTGCTAGCACAATATTGGAGGGATACGAGCAGTACTTC. The V gene is TRBV12-5, the J gene TRBJ2-7; TRBD2 is a possible D gene (6 bases). The CDR3 length is 13 residues. Germline CDR1 reads LGHNT; CDR2 reads FRNRAP. Trimming took 9 bases from V and 4 from J, leaving 16 bases between them.